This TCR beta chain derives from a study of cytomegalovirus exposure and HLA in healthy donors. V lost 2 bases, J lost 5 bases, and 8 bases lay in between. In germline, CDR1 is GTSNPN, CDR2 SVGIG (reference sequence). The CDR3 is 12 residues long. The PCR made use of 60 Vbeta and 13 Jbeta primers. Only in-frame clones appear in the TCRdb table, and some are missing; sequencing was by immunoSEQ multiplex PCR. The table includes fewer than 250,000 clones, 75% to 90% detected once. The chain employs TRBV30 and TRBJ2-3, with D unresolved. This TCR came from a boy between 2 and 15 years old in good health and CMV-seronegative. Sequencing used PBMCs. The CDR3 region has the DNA TGTGCCTGGAGTCCCACGGGAGATACGCAGTATTTT. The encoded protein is CAWSPTGDTQYF.